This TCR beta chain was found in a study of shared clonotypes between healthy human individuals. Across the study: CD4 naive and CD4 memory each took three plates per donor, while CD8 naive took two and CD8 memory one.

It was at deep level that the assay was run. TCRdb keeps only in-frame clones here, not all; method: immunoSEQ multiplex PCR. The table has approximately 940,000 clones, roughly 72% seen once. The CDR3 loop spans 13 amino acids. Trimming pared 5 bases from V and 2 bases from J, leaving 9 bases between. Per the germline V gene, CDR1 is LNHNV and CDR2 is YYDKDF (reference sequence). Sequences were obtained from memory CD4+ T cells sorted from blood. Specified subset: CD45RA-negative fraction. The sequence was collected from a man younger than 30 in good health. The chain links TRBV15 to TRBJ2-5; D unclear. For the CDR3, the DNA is TGTGCCACCAGCTTCTTGGATCAAGAGACCCAGTACTTC. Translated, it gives CATSFLDQETQYF. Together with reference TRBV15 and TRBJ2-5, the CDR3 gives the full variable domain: DAMVIQNPRYQVTQFGKPVTLSCSQTLNHNVMYWYQQKSSQAPKLLFHYYDKDFNNEADTPDNFQSRRPNTSFCFLDIRSPGLGDTAMYLCATSFLDQETQYFGPGTRLLVL.